These T cell receptor beta chains were read from a single sample in a study of T cells in Graves' hyperthyroidism and ophthalmopathy. TCRdb reprocessed the multiplex PCR reads with MiXCR, giving one entry per CDR3 protein. This sample has approximately 700,000 distinct CDR3 sequences, with around 17% found just once. The sequenced sample was blood. These receptors all stem from a man aged 18 to 29 with Graves' hyperthyroidism. Each CDR3 is given with its conserved first and last residue. Each record gives: clone size, D gene, J gene, V gene, CDR3 protein, CDR3 DNA. The D gene is left open where the match is weak. Some rows have no size entry. The others give once, few or many, or a class for an expanded clone.

size: few
D: -
J: TRBJ2-3
V: TRBV24-1
CDR3: CATSDPSGHLTDTQYF
DNA: TGTGCCACCAGTGATCCCTCGGGACACCTCACAGATACGCAGTATTTT

size: few
D: -
J: TRBJ1-5
V: TRBV29-1
CDR3: CSVGQYSNQPQHF
DNA: TGCAGCGTTGGTCAGTATAGCAATCAGCCCCAGCATTTT

size: -
D: -
J: TRBJ2-1
V: TRBV5-1
CDR3: CASRTDEGGEQFF
DNA: TGCGCCAGCAGGACGGACGAGGGAGGCGAGCAGTTCTTC

size: few
D: -
J: TRBJ1-1
V: TRBV2
CDR3: CANPGNTEAFF
DNA: TGTGCCAACCCAGGCAACACTGAAGCTTTCTTT

size: -
D: TRBD2
J: TRBJ2-3
V: TRBV6-9
CDR3: CASSSQREGTDTQYF
DNA: TGTGCCAGCAGTTCACAGCGGGAGGGCACAGATACGCAGTATTTT

size: many
D: -
J: TRBJ2-7
V: TRBV12-3/TRBV12-4
CDR3: CASSLDSSEQYF
DNA: TGTGCCAGCAGTTTAGACAGCTCCGAGCAGTACTTC

size: many
D: -
J: TRBJ2-7
V: TRBV12-3/TRBV12-4
CDR3: CASSSDGAYEQYF
DNA: TGTGCCAGCAGTTCCGACGGAGCCTACGAGCAGTACTTC

size: many
D: -
J: TRBJ2-7
V: TRBV27
CDR3: CASSFRDTVTYEQYF
DNA: TGTGCCAGCAGTTTTCGGGACACAGTTACCTACGAGCAGTACTTC

size: -
D: TRBD2
J: TRBJ2-1
V: TRBV20-1
CDR3: CSARGLAGGLSYNEQFF
DNA: TGCAGTGCTAGGGGACTAGCGGGAGGGCTATCCTACAATGAGCAGTTCTTC

size: -
D: -
J: TRBJ2-4
V: TRBV2
CDR3: CASSVGAKNIQYF
DNA: TGTGCCAGCAGTGTTGGGGCCAAAAACATTCAGTACTTC

size: few
D: -
J: TRBJ2-3
V: TRBV27
CDR3: CASSPGRKRDTQYF
DNA: TGTGCCAGCAGTCCGGGACGGAAGAGGGATACGCAGTATTTT

size: once
D: -
J: TRBJ2-7
V: TRBV28
CDR3: CASRSLDRKSNEQYF
DNA: TGTGCCAGCAGAAGCCTCGACAGAAAGAGTAACGAGCAGTACTTC

size: -
D: -
J: TRBJ2-5
V: TRBV27
CDR3: CASSPSRLQETQYF
DNA: TGTGCCAGCAGTCCCTCGCGCCTTCAAGAGACCCAGTACTTC

size: few
D: -
J: TRBJ1-6
V: TRBV28
CDR3: CASSYYHSPLHF
DNA: TGTGCCAGCAGTTACTACCATTCACCCCTCCACTTT

size: many
D: -
J: TRBJ2-1
V: TRBV27
CDR3: CASSLSPSGDEQFF
DNA: TGTGCCAGCAGTTTATCGCCCTCCGGCGATGAGCAGTTCTTC

size: -
D: -
J: TRBJ2-5
V: TRBV20-1
CDR3: CSARDLGRLQETQYF
DNA: TGCAGTGCTAGAGATCTAGGGCGGCTACAAGAGACCCAGTACTTC

size: few
D: TRBD2
J: TRBJ2-3
V: TRBV6-5
CDR3: CASSYSRREESRTDTQYF
DNA: TGTGCCAGCAGTTACTCGCGACGGGAGGAGAGTCGCACAGATACGCAGTATTTT

size: -
D: TRBD2
J: TRBJ2-1
V: TRBV20-1
CDR3: CSAKRTSGLYNEQFF
DNA: TGCAGTGCAAAGAGGACTAGCGGCCTATACAATGAGCAGTTCTTC

size: -
D: -
J: TRBJ1-4
V: TRBV5-1
CDR3: CASSFEAWRGEKLFF
DNA: TGCGCCAGCAGCTTTGAGGCCTGGCGGGGTGAAAAACTGTTTTTT

size: -
D: -
J: TRBJ1-4
V: TRBV7-9
CDR3: CASSADGLNYEKLFF
DNA: TGTGCCAGCAGTGCGGACGGCTTGAATTATGAAAAACTGTTTTTT

size: -
D: -
J: TRBJ1-2
V: TRBV7-9
CDR3: CASSFRFRGYTF
DNA: TGTGCCAGCAGCTTCCGTTTTCGTGGCTACACCTTC

size: few
D: TRBD2
J: TRBJ2-7
V: TRBV12-3/TRBV12-4
CDR3: CASSGGSGYEQYF
DNA: TGTGCCAGCAGTGGCGGGAGTGGGTACGAGCAGTACTTC

size: many
D: TRBD2
J: TRBJ2-3
V: TRBV24-1
CDR3: CATSDWASGRATDTQYF
DNA: TGTGCCACCAGTGATTGGGCTAGCGGGAGGGCCACAGATACGCAGTATTTT

size: many
D: -
J: TRBJ1-4
V: TRBV28
CDR3: CASSSSGGTTNEKLFF
DNA: TGTGCCAGCAGTTCGTCGGGGGGCACAACTAATGAAAAACTGTTTTTT

size: many
D: -
J: TRBJ2-5
V: TRBV27
CDR3: CASTAGGSSGETQYF
DNA: TGTGCCAGCACCGCTGGGGGTTCCTCCGGGGAGACCCAGTACTTC

size: many
D: TRBD2
J: TRBJ2-7
V: TRBV9
CDR3: CASSAGLAGSYEQYF
DNA: TGTGCCAGCAGTGCTGGACTAGCGGGATCCTACGAGCAGTACTTC

size: -
D: -
J: TRBJ1-5
V: TRBV24-1
CDR3: CATSDPGRINQPQHF
DNA: TGTGCCACCAGTGACCCGGGACGCATCAATCAGCCCCAGCATTTT

size: many
D: TRBD2
J: TRBJ2-1
V: TRBV19
CDR3: CASRPSGSSYNEQFF
DNA: TGTGCCAGTAGGCCTAGCGGGAGTTCCTACAATGAGCAGTTCTTC

size: -
D: TRBD2
J: TRBJ2-7
V: TRBV7-9
CDR3: CASSHYGGDRLRFEQYF
DNA: TGTGCCAGCAGCCACTACGGGGGGGACCGGTTACGATTCGAGCAGTACTTC

size: -
D: TRBD2
J: TRBJ2-7
V: TRBV5-4
CDR3: CASSQIAGGSYEQHF
DNA: TGCGCCAGCAGTCAGATAGCGGGAGGCTCCTACGAGCAGCACTTC

size: many
D: -
J: TRBJ1-5
V: TRBV28
CDR3: CASRSGGVNQPQHF
DNA: TGTGCCAGCAGATCGGGAGGGGTGAATCAGCCCCAGCATTTT

size: -
D: TRBD2
J: TRBJ2-7
V: TRBV28
CDR3: CASSLARASGRAEQYF
DNA: TGTGCCAGCAGTCTAGCCCGAGCTAGCGGGAGAGCGGAGCAGTACTTC

size: -
D: TRBD2
J: TRBJ2-7
V: TRBV6-1
CDR3: CASSSRTSGNSYEQYF
DNA: TGTGCCAGCAGTTCACGGACTAGCGGTAACTCCTACGAGCAGTACTTC

size: many
D: -
J: TRBJ2-7
V: TRBV28
CDR3: CASSQLKGGLYEQYF
DNA: TGTGCCAGCAGCCAGCTTAAGGGGGGCCTCTACGAGCAGTACTTC

size: -
D: -
J: TRBJ2-5
V: TRBV6-2/TRBV6-3
CDR3: CASSYLRAHRETQYF
DNA: TGTGCCAGCAGTTACCTTCGAGCGCACAGAGAGACCCAGTACTTC

size: many
D: TRBD1
J: TRBJ2-7
V: TRBV6-2/TRBV6-3
CDR3: CASRQGTSYEQYF
DNA: TGTGCCAGTAGACAGGGTACATCCTACGAGCAGTACTTC

size: few
D: -
J: TRBJ2-3
V: TRBV20-1
CDR3: CSARRAGSTDTQYF
DNA: TGCAGTGCTAGAAGGGCGGGGAGCACAGATACGCAGTATTTT

size: -
D: -
J: TRBJ1-1
V: TRBV5-4
CDR3: CASSLNLWDTEAFF
DNA: TGTGCCAGCAGCTTAAACCTTTGGGACACTGAAGCTTTCTTT

size: many
D: -
J: TRBJ1-1
V: TRBV12-3/TRBV12-4
CDR3: CASSLSGFTEAFF
DNA: TGTGCCAGCAGTTTATCAGGCTTCACTGAAGCTTTCTTT

size: many
D: TRBD2
J: TRBJ2-5
V: TRBV11-2
CDR3: CASSFTGTSGSYQETQYF
DNA: TGTGCCAGCAGCTTTACCGGGACTAGCGGGTCCTACCAAGAGACCCAGTACTTC

size: few
D: TRBD2
J: TRBJ2-2
V: TRBV28
CDR3: CASSLSLAGVGTTGELFF
DNA: TGTGCCAGCAGTTTAAGTCTAGCGGGAGTAGGTACCACCGGGGAGCTGTTTTTT

size: many
D: -
J: TRBJ2-1
V: TRBV28
CDR3: CASSFRRGNEQFF
DNA: TGTGCCAGCAGTTTTAGGCGAGGGAATGAGCAGTTCTTC

size: -
D: TRBD1
J: TRBJ1-2
V: TRBV3-1
CDR3: CASSQGPRDRGGYTF
DNA: TGTGCCAGCAGCCAAGGCCCCCGGGACAGGGGCGGCTACACCTTC

size: many
D: TRBD1
J: TRBJ2-5
V: TRBV15
CDR3: CATSPQGAGQGGETQYF
DNA: TGTGCCACCAGCCCCCAAGGGGCGGGACAGGGGGGCGAGACCCAGTACTTC

size: -
D: -
J: TRBJ1-2
V: TRBV2
CDR3: CASRADHVSYGYTF
DNA: TGTGCCAGCAGAGCCGACCACGTTAGCTATGGCTACACCTTC

size: few
D: -
J: TRBJ2-1
V: TRBV7-3
CDR3: CASSPGTGHNEQFF
DNA: TGTGCCAGCAGCCCCGGAACCGGCCACAATGAGCAGTTCTTC

size: few
D: TRBD1
J: TRBJ2-1
V: TRBV11-2
CDR3: CASSLQPRDSNEQFF
DNA: TGTGCCAGCAGCTTACAGCCTAGGGACAGCAATGAGCAGTTCTTC

size: many
D: -
J: TRBJ2-3
V: TRBV7-9
CDR3: CASNQGPDTQYF
DNA: TGTGCCAGCAACCAGGGTCCAGATACGCAGTATTTT